This T cell receptor (beta chain) was sequenced for a study of OX40 agonist ivuxolimab in advanced cancers. Study-wide results and limits: CD4+ and CD8+ blood T cells expanded clonally by week 6 at 0.1 to 3.0 mg/kg.

About this clone itself: Its antigen is unidentified.

Measured with immunoSEQ multiplex PCR; TCRdb has only the in-frame clones, and not every one. The data contain roughly 60,000 clones, 70% to 90% of them singletons. This CDR3 is built from 12 residues. Trimming cost V 6 bases and J 5 bases, with 13 bases left between them. Germline CDR1 and CDR2: SQVTM and ANQGSEA. Sequenced here: CD4+ or CD8+ T cells sorted from blood, sampled in a trial of the OX40 agonist ivuxolimab. This clonotype was sampled from an adult with an advanced solid tumor such as melanoma, head and neck, liver or kidney cancer. The chain combines TRBV29-1 with TRBJ1-1; possible D gene TRBD1, 6 bases. The CDR3 DNA is TGCAGCGTCTACAGGGCGGTGACTGAAGCTTTCTTT. It encodes CSVYRAVTEAFF.